The clone carrying this T cell receptor (beta chain) was detected a few times. Its antigen remains unknown. Every single patient, without exception, relapsed after autologous stem cell transplantation, and brentuximab vedotin exposure varied. The sample is drawn from a study of PD-1 blockade in classical Hodgkin lymphoma. Findings and caveats of the study: Any patient who commenced nivolumab under 1 year after ASCT was excluded. With CD4+ cells, TCR diversity rose significantly by C4D1, but not with CD8+ cells. Before treatment, complete responders showed about the same diversity as newly diagnosed patients. Reports described newly diagnosed patients as having lower baseline TCR diversity than healthy donors.

The V end lost 6 bases, the J end lost 5 bases, and 14 bases lay between the germline ends. Germline V gives CDR1 MNHEY, CDR2 SMNVEV (reference sequence). This CDR3 has 14 amino acids. Measured with immunoSEQ multiplex PCR; TCRdb has only the in-frame clones, and not every one. Of about 110,000 clones listed, about 88% are singletons. V usage is TRBV27 and J usage is TRBJ1-5, with D possibly being TRBD1 (5 bases). The origin of this receptor is a human donor with classical Hodgkin lymphoma. Sample: peripheral blood mononuclear cells (PBMCs), taken before the second cycle of nivolumab. The CDR3 DNA is TGTGCCAGCAGCCTCAGGGAGAGATATCAGCCCCAGCATTTT. Its translation: CASSLRERYQPQHF.